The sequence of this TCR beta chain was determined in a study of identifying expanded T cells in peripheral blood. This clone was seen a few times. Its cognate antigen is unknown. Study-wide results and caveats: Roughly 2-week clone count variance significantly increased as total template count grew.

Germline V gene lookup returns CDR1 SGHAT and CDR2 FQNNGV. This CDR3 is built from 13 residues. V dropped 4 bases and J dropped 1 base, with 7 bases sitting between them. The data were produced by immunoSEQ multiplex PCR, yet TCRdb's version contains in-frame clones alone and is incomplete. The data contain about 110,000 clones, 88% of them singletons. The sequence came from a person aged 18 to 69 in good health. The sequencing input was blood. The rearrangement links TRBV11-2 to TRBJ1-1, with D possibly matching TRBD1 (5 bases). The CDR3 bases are TGTGCCAGCAGCTATACAGGGAACACTGAAGCTTTCTTT. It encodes CASSYTGNTEAFF. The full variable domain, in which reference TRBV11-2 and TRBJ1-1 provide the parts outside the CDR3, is EAGVAQSPRYKIIEKRQSVAFWCNPISGHATLYWYQQILGQGPKLLIQFQNNGVVDDSQLPKDRFSAERLKGVDSTLKIQPAKLEDSAVYLCASSYTGNTEAFFGQGTRLTVV.